This is a list of T cell receptor beta chains from one sample in a study of CD8 T cells in ankylosing spondylitis. TCRdb processed the 5' RACE reads anew with MiXCR; each CDR3 protein has one entry. Of 700,000 to 1,000,000 distinct CDR3 sequences listed, approximately 12% are singletons. The sample comprised blood, either unsorted or a sorted T cell fraction (not recorded which). The origin of the receptors is a male donor with ankylosing spondylitis. Each CDR3 is given with its conserved first and last residue. Fields, in order: D gene, J gene, V gene, clone size, CDR3 protein, CDR3 DNA. A D gene is named only where the DNA matches it firmly. For some rows the clone size is stated as once, few or many, or as a class when expanded; others skip it.

d_gene: .
j_gene: TRBJ2-7
v_gene: TRBV11-2
abundance: .
CDR3aa: CARNPDRGPRFSYEQYF
CDR3nt: TGTGCCAGGAACCCCGACCGGGGACCCCGATTTTCCTACGAGCAGTACTTC

d_gene: .
j_gene: TRBJ2-7
v_gene: TRBV7-2
abundance: few
CDR3aa: CASSRSGAGNYEQYF
CDR3nt: TGTGCCAGCAGCCGTTCGGGCGCGGGAAACTACGAGCAGTACTTC

d_gene: .
j_gene: TRBJ1-2
v_gene: TRBV11-2
abundance: .
CDR3aa: CASSLVAGSNYGYTF
CDR3nt: TGTGCCAGCAGCTTAGTAGCGGGGTCTAACTATGGCTACACCTTC

d_gene: .
j_gene: TRBJ1-1
v_gene: TRBV10-3
abundance: .
CDR3aa: CTISQGESTEAFF
CDR3nt: TGTACCATCAGCCAGGGCGAGAGCACTGAAGCTTTCTTT

d_gene: .
j_gene: TRBJ1-1
v_gene: TRBV6-1
abundance: many
CDR3aa: CASSLRTVVNTEAFF
CDR3nt: TGTGCCAGCAGCCTAAGGACAGTGGTGAACACTGAAGCTTTCTTT

d_gene: TRBD1
j_gene: TRBJ2-2
v_gene: TRBV29-1
abundance: few
CDR3aa: CSAGTGVHTGELFF
CDR3nt: TGCAGCGCTGGGACAGGGGTTCACACCGGGGAGCTGTTTTTT

d_gene: TRBD1
j_gene: TRBJ2-1
v_gene: TRBV4-2
abundance: many
CDR3aa: CASTKGTGGNEQFF
CDR3nt: TGTGCCAGCACCAAAGGGACAGGGGGCAATGAGCAGTTCTTC

d_gene: .
j_gene: TRBJ1-1
v_gene: TRBV6-5
abundance: few
CDR3aa: CASSYRGEVRAFF
CDR3nt: TGTGCCAGCAGTTACAGGGGGGAGGTGCGAGCTTTCTTT

d_gene: .
j_gene: TRBJ1-1
v_gene: TRBV5-1
abundance: .
CDR3aa: CASTKDGNMNTEAFF
CDR3nt: TGCGCCAGCACAAAGGACGGTAACATGAACACTGAAGCTTTCTTT

d_gene: TRBD2
j_gene: TRBJ2-5
v_gene: TRBV7-9
abundance: .
CDR3aa: CASSPGLGPAETQYF
CDR3nt: TGTGCCAGCAGCCCGGGACTAGGCCCCGCAGAGACCCAGTACTTC

d_gene: .
j_gene: TRBJ1-6
v_gene: TRBV27
abundance: .
CDR3aa: CASSLRAGYNSPLHF
CDR3nt: TGTGCCAGCAGCCTCCGGGCGGGATATAATTCACCCCTCCACTTT

d_gene: .
j_gene: TRBJ1-4
v_gene: TRBV20-1
abundance: few
CDR3aa: CSASPSADQNEKLFF
CDR3nt: TGCAGTGCTAGTCCCTCGGCAGACCAGAATGAAAAACTGTTTTTT

d_gene: .
j_gene: TRBJ1-2
v_gene: TRBV5-1
abundance: .
CDR3aa: CASSLRAGPMNYNGYTF
CDR3nt: TGCGCCAGCAGCTTGAGGGCAGGCCCGATGAATTATAATGGCTACACCTTC

d_gene: .
j_gene: TRBJ1-2
v_gene: TRBV4-3
abundance: few
CDR3aa: CASSPSGVVGYGYTF
CDR3nt: TGCGCCAGCAGCCCGTCTGGAGTTGTGGGCTATGGCTACACCTTC

d_gene: .
j_gene: TRBJ1-4
v_gene: TRBV2
abundance: .
CDR3aa: CAQRPRVSDEKLFF
CDR3nt: TGTGCTCAACGGCCTAGGGTGTCCGATGAAAAACTGTTTTTT

d_gene: .
j_gene: TRBJ1-1
v_gene: TRBV12-3/TRBV12-4
abundance: .
CDR3aa: CASNSFRVLNTEAFF
CDR3nt: TGTGCCAGCAACTCATTCAGGGTATTGAACACTGAAGCTTTCTTT

d_gene: .
j_gene: TRBJ2-7
v_gene: TRBV5-1
abundance: many
CDR3aa: CASSPDRNYEQYF
CDR3nt: TGCGCCAGCAGCCCTGACAGGAACTACGAGCAGTACTTC

d_gene: TRBD2
j_gene: TRBJ2-5
v_gene: TRBV9
abundance: few
CDR3aa: CASSVSASRAGGQETQYF
CDR3nt: TGTGCCAGCAGCGTATCTGCTAGTCGGGCGGGGGGCCAAGAGACCCAGTACTTC

d_gene: .
j_gene: TRBJ2-3
v_gene: TRBV5-1
abundance: few
CDR3aa: CASSSPLSTDTQYF
CDR3nt: TGCGCCAGCAGCTCCCCCTTGAGCACAGATACGCAGTATTTT

d_gene: .
j_gene: TRBJ2-7
v_gene: TRBV29-1
abundance: .
CDR3aa: CSVGPGPYEQYF
CDR3nt: TGCAGCGTTGGACCGGGACCCTACGAGCAGTACTTC

d_gene: TRBD2
j_gene: TRBJ2-2
v_gene: TRBV29-1
abundance: many
CDR3aa: CSVGGETTNTGELFF
CDR3nt: TGCAGCGTGGGGGGGGAGACTACAAACACCGGGGAGCTGTTTTTT

d_gene: TRBD2
j_gene: TRBJ2-5
v_gene: TRBV20-1
abundance: .
CDR3aa: CSARRPGISGVETQYF
CDR3nt: TGCAGTGCTAGACGTCCCGGGATCAGCGGGGTAGAGACCCAGTACTTC

d_gene: .
j_gene: TRBJ2-7
v_gene: TRBV20-1
abundance: .
CDR3aa: CSGLIGPYEQYF
CDR3nt: TGCAGTGGGCTGATAGGTCCCTACGAGCAGTACTTC

d_gene: .
j_gene: TRBJ2-2
v_gene: TRBV9
abundance: .
CDR3aa: CASSVSSGELFF
CDR3nt: TGTGCCAGCAGCGTGAGCTCCGGGGAGCTGTTTTTT

d_gene: .
j_gene: TRBJ2-3
v_gene: TRBV29-1
abundance: many
CDR3aa: CSVGRRADTQYF
CDR3nt: TGCAGCGTTGGGAGGAGGGCAGATACGCAGTATTTT

d_gene: .
j_gene: TRBJ1-5
v_gene: TRBV7-2
abundance: .
CDR3aa: CASTLAPGNQPQHF
CDR3nt: TGTGCCAGCACCCTAGCCCCCGGGAATCAGCCCCAGCATTTT

d_gene: .
j_gene: TRBJ2-3
v_gene: TRBV20-1
abundance: .
CDR3aa: CSARGGGTSVRTDTQYF
CDR3nt: TGCAGTGCTAGAGGTGGCGGGACCAGTGTCCGCACAGATACGCAGTATTTT

d_gene: .
j_gene: TRBJ2-3
v_gene: TRBV7-3
abundance: .
CDR3aa: CASSLRGFADTQYF
CDR3nt: TGTGCCAGCAGCTTAAGGGGTTTCGCAGATACGCAGTATTTT

d_gene: .
j_gene: TRBJ1-1
v_gene: TRBV15
abundance: .
CDR3aa: CATKGGVTEAFF
CDR3nt: TGTGCCACGAAGGGGGGTGTCACTGAAGCTTTCTTT

d_gene: TRBD2
j_gene: TRBJ2-5
v_gene: TRBV7-9
abundance: .
CDR3aa: CASSFGTSGRTETQYF
CDR3nt: TGTGCCAGCAGCTTCGGGACTAGCGGGAGAACGGAGACCCAGTACTTC

d_gene: TRBD2
j_gene: TRBJ2-4
v_gene: TRBV10-3
abundance: few
CDR3aa: CAISDSRDYPGIQYF
CDR3nt: TGTGCCATCAGTGATTCCCGGGACTATCCGGGCATTCAGTACTTC

d_gene: .
j_gene: TRBJ1-2
v_gene: TRBV20-1
abundance: .
CDR3aa: CSASSRGGGYTF
CDR3nt: TGCAGTGCTAGTAGCCGGGGAGGAGGCTACACCTTC

d_gene: .
j_gene: TRBJ1-1
v_gene: TRBV18
abundance: many
CDR3aa: CASSLVYLDTEAFF
CDR3nt: TGTGCCAGCTCACTAGTTTACTTAGACACTGAAGCTTTCTTT

d_gene: TRBD1
j_gene: TRBJ2-7
v_gene: TRBV6-6
abundance: few
CDR3aa: CASSYGTGSEQYF
CDR3nt: TGTGCCAGCAGTTATGGGACAGGGTCCGAGCAGTACTTC

d_gene: .
j_gene: TRBJ1-2
v_gene: TRBV5-6
abundance: few
CDR3aa: CASSMRGASAFNYGYTF
CDR3nt: TGTGCCAGCAGCATGAGGGGGGCCTCCGCGTTTAACTATGGCTACACCTTC

d_gene: .
j_gene: TRBJ1-1
v_gene: TRBV29-1
abundance: few
CDR3aa: CSVARGRSSTEAFF
CDR3nt: TGCAGCGTTGCGCGGGGAAGGTCATCGACTGAAGCTTTCTTT